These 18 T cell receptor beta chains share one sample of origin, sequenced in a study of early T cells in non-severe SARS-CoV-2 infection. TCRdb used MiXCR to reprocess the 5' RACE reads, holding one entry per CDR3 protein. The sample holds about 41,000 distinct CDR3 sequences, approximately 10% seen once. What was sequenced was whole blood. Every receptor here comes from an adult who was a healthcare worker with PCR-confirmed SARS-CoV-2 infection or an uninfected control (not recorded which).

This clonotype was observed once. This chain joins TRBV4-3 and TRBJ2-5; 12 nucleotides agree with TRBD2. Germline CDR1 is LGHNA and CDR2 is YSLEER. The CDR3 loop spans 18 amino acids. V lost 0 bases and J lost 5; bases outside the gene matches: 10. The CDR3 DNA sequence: TGCGCCAGCAGCCAAGACGAGGCTAGCGGGGGGGCGCGTGAGACCCAGTACTTC. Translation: CASSQDEASGGARETQYF.

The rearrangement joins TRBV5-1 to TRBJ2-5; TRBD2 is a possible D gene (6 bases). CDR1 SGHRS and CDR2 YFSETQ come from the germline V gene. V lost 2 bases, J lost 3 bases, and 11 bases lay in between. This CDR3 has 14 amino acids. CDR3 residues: CASSFEGGEETQYF. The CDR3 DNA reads TGCGCCAGCAGCTTCGAAGGAGGGGAAGAGACCCAGTACTTC.

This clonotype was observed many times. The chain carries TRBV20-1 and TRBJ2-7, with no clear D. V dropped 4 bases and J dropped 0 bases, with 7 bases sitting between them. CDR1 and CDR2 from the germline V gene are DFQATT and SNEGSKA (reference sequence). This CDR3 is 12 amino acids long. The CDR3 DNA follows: TGCAGTGCTATGAAAAGCTCCTACGAGCAGTACTTC. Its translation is CSAMKSSYEQYF.

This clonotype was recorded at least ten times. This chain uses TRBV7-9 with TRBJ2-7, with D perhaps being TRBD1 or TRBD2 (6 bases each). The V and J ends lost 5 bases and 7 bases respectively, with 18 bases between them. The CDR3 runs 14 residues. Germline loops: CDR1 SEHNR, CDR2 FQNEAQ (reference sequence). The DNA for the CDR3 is TGTGCCAGCAGCCCTACAGGGACTGCTTGGGAGCAGTACTTC. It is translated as CASSPTGTAWEQYF. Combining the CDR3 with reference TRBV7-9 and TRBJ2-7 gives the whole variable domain DTGVSQNPRHKITKRGQNVTFRCDPISEHNRLYWYRQTLGQGPEFLTYFQNEAQLEKSRLLSDRFSAERPKGSFSTLEIQRTEQGDSAMYLCASSPTGTAWEQYFGPGTRLTVT.

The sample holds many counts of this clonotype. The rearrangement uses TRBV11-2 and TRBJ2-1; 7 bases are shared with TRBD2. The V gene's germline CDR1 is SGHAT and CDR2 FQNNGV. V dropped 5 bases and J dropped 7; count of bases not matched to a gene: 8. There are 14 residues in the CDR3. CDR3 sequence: CASSPRVGGNEQFF. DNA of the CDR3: TGTGCCAGCAGCCCCCGGGTGGGGGGGAATGAGCAGTTCTTC.

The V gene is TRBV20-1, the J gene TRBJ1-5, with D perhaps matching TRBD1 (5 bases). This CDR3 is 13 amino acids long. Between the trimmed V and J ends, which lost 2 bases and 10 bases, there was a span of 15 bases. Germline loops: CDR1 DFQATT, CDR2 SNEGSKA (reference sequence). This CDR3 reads CSARHGAREPQHF. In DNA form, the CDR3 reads TGCAGTGCTAGACATGGGGCCAGGGAACCCCAGCATTTT.

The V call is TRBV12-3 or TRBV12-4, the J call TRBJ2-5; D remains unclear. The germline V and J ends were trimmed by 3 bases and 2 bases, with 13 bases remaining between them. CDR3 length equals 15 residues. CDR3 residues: CASSFMAGQQETQYF. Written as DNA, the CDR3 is TGTGCCAGCAGTTTTATGGCAGGCCAGCAAGAGACCCAGTACTTC.

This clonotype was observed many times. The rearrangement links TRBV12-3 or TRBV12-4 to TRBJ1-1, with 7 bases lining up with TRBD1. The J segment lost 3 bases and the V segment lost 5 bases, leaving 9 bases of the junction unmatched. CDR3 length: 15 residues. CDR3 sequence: CASSRNTGAYTEAFF. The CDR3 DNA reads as TGTGCCAGCAGTCGAAATACAGGGGCCTACACTGAAGCTTTCTTT.

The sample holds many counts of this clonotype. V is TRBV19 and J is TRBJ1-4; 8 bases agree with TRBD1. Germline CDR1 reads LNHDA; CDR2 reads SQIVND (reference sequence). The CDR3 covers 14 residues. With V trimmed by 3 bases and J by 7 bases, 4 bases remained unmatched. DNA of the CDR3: TGTGCCAGTAGTATCCAGGGGGCAGGTGAAAAACTGTTTTTT. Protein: CASSIQGAGEKLFF.

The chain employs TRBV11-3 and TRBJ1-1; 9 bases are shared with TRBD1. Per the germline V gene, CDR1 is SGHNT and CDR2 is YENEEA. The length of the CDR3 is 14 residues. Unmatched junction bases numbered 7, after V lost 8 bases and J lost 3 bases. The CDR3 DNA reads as TGTGCCAGCTCTCCGGGACAGGGAGACACTGAAGCTTTCTTT. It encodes CASSPGQGDTEAFF.

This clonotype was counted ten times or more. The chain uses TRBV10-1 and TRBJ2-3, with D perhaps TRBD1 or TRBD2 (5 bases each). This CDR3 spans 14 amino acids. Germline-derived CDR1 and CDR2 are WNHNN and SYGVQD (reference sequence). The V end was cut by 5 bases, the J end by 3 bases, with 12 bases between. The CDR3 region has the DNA TGCGCCAGCAGTAGGGACGTTCCGACAGATACGCAGTATTTT. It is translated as CASSRDVPTDTQYF.

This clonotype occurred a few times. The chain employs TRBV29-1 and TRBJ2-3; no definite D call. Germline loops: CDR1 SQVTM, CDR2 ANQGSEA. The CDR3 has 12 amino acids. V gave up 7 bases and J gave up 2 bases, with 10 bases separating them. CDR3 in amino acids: CSGVSDTDTQYF. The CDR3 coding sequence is TGCAGCGGCGTCTCTGACACAGATACGCAGTATTTT.

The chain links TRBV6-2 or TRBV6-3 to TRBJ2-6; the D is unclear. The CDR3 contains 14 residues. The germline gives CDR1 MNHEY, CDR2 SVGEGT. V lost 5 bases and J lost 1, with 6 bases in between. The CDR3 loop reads CASSTRSGANVLTF. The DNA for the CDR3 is TGTGCCAGCAGTACCCGTTCTGGGGCCAACGTCCTGACTTTC.

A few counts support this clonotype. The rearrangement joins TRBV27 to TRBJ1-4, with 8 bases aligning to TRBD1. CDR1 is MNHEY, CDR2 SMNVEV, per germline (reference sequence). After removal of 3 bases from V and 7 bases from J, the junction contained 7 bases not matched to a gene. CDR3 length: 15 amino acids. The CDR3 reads CASSFGQGETEKLFF. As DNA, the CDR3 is TGTGCCAGCAGTTTCGGACAGGGCGAGACTGAAAAACTGTTTTTT.

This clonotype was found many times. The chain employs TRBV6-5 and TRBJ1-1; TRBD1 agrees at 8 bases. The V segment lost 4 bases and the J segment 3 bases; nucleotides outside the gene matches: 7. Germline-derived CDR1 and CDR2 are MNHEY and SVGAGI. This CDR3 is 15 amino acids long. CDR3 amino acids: CASSFQGARYTEAFF. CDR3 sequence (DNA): TGTGCCAGCAGTTTCCAGGGGGCGCGTTACACTGAAGCTTTCTTT.

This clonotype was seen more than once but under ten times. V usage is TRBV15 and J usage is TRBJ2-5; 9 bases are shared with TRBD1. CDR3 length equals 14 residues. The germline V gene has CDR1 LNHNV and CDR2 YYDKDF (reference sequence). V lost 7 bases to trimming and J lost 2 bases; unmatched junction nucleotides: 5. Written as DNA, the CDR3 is TGTGCCACCACCGACAGGGGGGCACAAGAGACCCAGTACTTC. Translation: CATTDRGAQETQYF.

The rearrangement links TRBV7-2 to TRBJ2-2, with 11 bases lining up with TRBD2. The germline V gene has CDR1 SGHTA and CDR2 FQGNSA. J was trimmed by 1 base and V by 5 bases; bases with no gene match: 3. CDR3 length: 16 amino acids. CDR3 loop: CASSRGTSGNTGELFF. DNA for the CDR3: TGTGCCAGCAGCCGAGGGACTAGCGGGAACACCGGGGAGCTGTTTTTT. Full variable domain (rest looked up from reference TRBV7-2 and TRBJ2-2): GAGVSQSPSNKVTEKGKDVELRCDPISGHTALYWYRQSLGQGLEFLIYFQGNSAPDKSGLPSDRFSAERTGGSVSTLTIQRTQQEDSAVYLCASSRGTSGNTGELFFGEGSRLTVL.

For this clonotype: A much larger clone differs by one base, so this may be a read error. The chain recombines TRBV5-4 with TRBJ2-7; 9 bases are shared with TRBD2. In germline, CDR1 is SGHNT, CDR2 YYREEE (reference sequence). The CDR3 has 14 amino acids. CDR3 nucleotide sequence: TGTGTCAGCAGCTTGGGCGGGGGGGCCTACGAGCAGTACTTC. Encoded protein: CVSSLGGGAYEQYF.